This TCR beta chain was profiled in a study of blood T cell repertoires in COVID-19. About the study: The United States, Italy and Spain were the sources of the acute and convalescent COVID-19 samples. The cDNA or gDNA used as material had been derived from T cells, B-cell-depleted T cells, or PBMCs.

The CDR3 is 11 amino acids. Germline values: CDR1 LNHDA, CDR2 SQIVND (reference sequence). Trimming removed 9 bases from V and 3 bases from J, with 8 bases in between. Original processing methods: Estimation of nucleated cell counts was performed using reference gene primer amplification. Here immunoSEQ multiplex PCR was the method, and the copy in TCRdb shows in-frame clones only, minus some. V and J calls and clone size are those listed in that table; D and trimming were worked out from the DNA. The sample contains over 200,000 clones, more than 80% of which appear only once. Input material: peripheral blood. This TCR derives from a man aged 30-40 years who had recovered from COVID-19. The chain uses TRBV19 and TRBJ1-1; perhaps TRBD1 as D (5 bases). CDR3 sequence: CASGGDTEAFF. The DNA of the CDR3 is TGTGCCAGCGGGGGGGACACTGAAGCTTTCTTT.